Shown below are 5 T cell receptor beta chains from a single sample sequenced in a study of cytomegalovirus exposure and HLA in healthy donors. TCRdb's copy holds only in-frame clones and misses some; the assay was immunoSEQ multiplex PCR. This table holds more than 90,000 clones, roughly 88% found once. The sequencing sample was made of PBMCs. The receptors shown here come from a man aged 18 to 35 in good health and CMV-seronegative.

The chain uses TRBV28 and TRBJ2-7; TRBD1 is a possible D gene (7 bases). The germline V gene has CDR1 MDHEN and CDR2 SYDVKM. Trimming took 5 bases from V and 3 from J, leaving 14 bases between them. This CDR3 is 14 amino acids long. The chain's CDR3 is CASSGGTENYEQYF. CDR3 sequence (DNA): TGTGCCAGCAGTGGCGGGACAGAAAACTACGAGCAGTACTTC.

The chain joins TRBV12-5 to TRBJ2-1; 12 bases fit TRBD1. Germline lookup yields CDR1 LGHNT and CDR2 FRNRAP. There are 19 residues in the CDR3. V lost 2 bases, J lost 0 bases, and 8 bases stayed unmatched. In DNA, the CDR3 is TGTGCTAGTGGTTTGACGGGACAGGGGGCCCTCAGCTCCTACAATGAGCAGTTCTTC. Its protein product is CASGLTGQGALSSYNEQFF.

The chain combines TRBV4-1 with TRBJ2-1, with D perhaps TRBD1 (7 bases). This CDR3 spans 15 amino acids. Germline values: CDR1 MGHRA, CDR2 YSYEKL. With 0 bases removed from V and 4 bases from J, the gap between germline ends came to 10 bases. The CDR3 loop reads CASSQEEGQYNEQFF. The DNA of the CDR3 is TGCGCCAGCAGCCAAGAGGAGGGACAGTACAATGAGCAGTTCTTC.

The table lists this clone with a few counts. DNA of the CDR3: TGTGCCAGCAGCTATATTATCTCCTACGAGCAGTACTTC. The encoded protein is CASSYIISYEQYF. V gene TRBV11-2 combines with J gene TRBJ2-7; no reliable D call. V lost 4 bases to trimming and J lost 0 bases, with 7 bases between them. The CDR3 consists of 13 residues. Looked up from germline, CDR1 is SGHAT and CDR2 is FQNNGV.

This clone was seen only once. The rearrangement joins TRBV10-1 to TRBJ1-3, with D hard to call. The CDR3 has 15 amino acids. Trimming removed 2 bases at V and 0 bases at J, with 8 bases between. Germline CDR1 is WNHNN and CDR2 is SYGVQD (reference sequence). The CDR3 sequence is CASSEEKSSGNTIYF. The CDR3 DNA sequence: TGCGCCAGCAGTGAGGAGAAGAGCTCTGGAAACACCATATATTTT.